This T cell receptor (beta chain) was obtained from a study of blood T cells in healthy people across ages. The second PCR ran about 6 to 11 cycles with a sample-barcoded 5' primer and J-beta primers. TCRdb re-called the 5' RACE reads through MiXCR, storing one row per CDR3 protein. The table shows over a million distinct CDR3 sequences, with 40% to 55% occurring only once. Trimming took 0 bases from V and 4 from J, leaving 6 bases between them. Germline assignment: CDR1 ENHRY and CDR2 SYGVKD. CDR3 size: 13 residues. In each sample, at least 6.5 million PBMCs were isolated. This clonotype was counted only a few times.

The chain employs TRBV10-3 and TRBJ1-2; D is unclear. The receptor comes from a woman between 55 and 75 years old in good health. The sample was blood. CDR3 amino acids: CAISESSAYGYTF. The CDR3 DNA follows: TGTGCCATCAGTGAGTCGAGTGCCTATGGCTACACCTTC.